This TCR beta chain emerged from a study of regulatory T cells in long-lasting Graves disease. Time point of the sample: newly diagnosed GD, antithyroid drugs for less than 3 months. The TCR library was made from RNA extracted from PBMCs. Many counts were recorded for this clonotype. For TCR beta, libraries came from iRepertoire HTBI primers and Arm-PCR of CDR3 regions. TCRdb reprocessed the multiplex PCR reads with MiXCR, giving one entry per CDR3 protein. The sample shows some 400,000 distinct CDR3 sequences, 15% of them seen only once. CDR3 length: 13 residues. Germline V gene data show CDR1 as KGHSH and CDR2 as LQKENI. Germline trimming cut 3 bases from V and 7 bases from J; bases unmatched to any gene: 4. This sample was shared with a second study, whose subject was T cells in Graves' hyperthyroidism and ophthalmopathy. As that report states: Researchers barred patients who had uncontrolled infection, other autoimmune disease, pregnancy or lactation. Ophthalmopathy was separated from stable hyperthyroidism by a 13 V-J model.

Sequencing used peripheral blood mononuclear cells (PBMCs), obtained at new diagnosis, from a patient treated with antithyroid drugs. This sequence joins TRBV18 and TRBJ1-2; 8 bases fit TRBD1. The receptor's source is a woman aged 30 to 39 with Graves disease. The CDR3 DNA reads TGTGCCAGCTCACCTACGACAGGGGCTGGCTACACCTTC. Amino acid sequence: CASSPTTGAGYTF.